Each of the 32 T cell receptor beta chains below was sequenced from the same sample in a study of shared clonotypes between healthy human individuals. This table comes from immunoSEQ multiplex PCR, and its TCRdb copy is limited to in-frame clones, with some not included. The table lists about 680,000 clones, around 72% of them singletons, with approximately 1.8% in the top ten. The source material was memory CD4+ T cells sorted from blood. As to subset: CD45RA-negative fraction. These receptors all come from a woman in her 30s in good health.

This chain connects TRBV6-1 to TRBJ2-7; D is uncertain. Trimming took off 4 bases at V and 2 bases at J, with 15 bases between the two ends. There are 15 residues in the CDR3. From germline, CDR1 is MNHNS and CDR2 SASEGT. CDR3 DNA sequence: TGTGCCAGCAGTGCCTCGAGCCAGGACCCCTACGAGCAGTACTTC. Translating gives CASSASSQDPYEQYF.

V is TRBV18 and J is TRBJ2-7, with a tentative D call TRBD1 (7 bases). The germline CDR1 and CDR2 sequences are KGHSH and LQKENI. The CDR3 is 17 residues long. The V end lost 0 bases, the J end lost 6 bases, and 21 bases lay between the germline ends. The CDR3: CASSPPGRGVLRVEQYF. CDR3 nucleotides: TGTGCCAGCTCACCACCGGGCAGGGGGGTTCTTCGGGTCGAGCAGTACTTC.

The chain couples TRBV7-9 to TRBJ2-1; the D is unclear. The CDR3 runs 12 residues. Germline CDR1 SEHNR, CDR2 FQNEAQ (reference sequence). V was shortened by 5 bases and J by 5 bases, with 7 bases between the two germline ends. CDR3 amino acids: CASSSHDNEQFF. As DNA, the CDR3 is TGTGCCAGCAGCAGCCACGACAATGAGCAGTTCTTC.

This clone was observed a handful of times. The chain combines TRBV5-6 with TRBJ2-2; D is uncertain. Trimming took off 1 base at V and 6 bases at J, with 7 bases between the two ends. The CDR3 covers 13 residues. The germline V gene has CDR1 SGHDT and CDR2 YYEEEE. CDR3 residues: CASSLILSGELFF. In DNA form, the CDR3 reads TGTGCCAGCAGCTTGATTTTATCCGGGGAGCTGTTTTTT.

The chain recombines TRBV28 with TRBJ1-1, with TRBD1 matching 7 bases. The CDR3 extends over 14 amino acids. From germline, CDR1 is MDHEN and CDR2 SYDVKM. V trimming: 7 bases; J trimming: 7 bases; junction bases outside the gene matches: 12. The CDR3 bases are TGTGCCAGCAAGTACTTCCGGGACAGCAATGAAGCTTTCTTT. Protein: CASKYFRDSNEAFF.

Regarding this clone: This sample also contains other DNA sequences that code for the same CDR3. The CDR3 DNA follows: TGTGCCAGCAGTTTAGGGACAGGACTCGGCTACGAGCAGTACTTC. Its protein is CASSLGTGLGYEQYF. This rearrangement joins TRBV28 to TRBJ2-7; 8 bases are shared with TRBD1. The CDR3 consists of 15 residues. Per the germline V gene, CDR1 is MDHEN and CDR2 is SYDVKM. V gave up 2 bases and J gave up 3 bases; unmatched junction bases: 6.

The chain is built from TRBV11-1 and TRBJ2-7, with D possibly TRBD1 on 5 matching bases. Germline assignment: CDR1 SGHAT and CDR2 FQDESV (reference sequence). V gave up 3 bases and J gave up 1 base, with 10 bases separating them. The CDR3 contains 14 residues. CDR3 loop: CASSFMQGSYEQYF. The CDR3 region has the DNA TGTGCCAGCAGCTTCATGCAGGGATCCTACGAGCAGTACTTC. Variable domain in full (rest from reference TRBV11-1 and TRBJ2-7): EAEVAQSPRYKITEKSQAVAFWCDPISGHATLYWYRQILGQGPELLVQFQDESVVDDSQLPKDRFSAERLKGVDSTLKIQPAELGDSAMYLCASSFMQGSYEQYFGPGTRLTVT.

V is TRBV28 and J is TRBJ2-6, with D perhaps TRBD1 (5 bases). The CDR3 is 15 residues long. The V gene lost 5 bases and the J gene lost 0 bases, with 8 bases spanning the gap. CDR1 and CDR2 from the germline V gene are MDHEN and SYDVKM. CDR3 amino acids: CASSTGNSGANVLTF. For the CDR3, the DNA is TGTGCCAGCAGTACAGGTAACTCTGGGGCCAACGTCCTGACTTTC.

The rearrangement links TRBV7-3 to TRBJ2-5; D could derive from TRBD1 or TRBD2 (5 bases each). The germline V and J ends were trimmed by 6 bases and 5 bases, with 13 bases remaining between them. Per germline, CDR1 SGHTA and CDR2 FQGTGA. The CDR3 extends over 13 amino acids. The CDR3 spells CASSQGPVETQYF. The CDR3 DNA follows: TGTGCCAGCAGTCAGGGACCAGTCGAGACCCAGTACTTC.

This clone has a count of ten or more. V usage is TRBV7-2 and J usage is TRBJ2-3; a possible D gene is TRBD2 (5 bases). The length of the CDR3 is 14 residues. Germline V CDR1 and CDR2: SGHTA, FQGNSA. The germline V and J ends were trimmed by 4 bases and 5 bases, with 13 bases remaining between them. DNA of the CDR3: TGTGCCAGCAGCTCGTGGGCGGGCGGAGATACGCAGTATTTT. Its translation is CASSSWAGGDTQYF.

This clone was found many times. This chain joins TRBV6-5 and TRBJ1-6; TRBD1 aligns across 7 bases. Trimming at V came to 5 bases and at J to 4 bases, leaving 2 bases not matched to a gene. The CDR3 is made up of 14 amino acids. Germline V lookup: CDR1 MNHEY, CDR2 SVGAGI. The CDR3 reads CASSRTGYNSPLHF. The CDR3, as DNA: TGTGCCAGCAGTAGGACAGGTTATAATTCACCCCTCCACTTT.

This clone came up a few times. The CDR3 reads CASSSQGSSYGYTF. CDR3 nucleotide sequence: TGTGCCAGCAGCTCGCAGGGGTCGAGCTATGGCTACACCTTC. The chain couples TRBV7-7 to TRBJ1-2, with D perhaps matching TRBD1 (6 bases). This CDR3 region has 14 residues. Germline assignment: CDR1 SSHAT and CDR2 FNYEAQ (reference sequence). V lost 4 bases, J lost 4 bases, and 13 bases lay in between.

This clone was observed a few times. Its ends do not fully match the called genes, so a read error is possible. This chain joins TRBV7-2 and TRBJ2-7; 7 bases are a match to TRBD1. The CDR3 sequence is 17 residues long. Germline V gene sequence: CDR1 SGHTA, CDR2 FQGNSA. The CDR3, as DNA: TGCGCCAGCAGCCCTAGTTCGGCCCGACAGGGAAGGGGCGAGCAGTACTTC. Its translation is CASSPSSARQGRGEQYF.

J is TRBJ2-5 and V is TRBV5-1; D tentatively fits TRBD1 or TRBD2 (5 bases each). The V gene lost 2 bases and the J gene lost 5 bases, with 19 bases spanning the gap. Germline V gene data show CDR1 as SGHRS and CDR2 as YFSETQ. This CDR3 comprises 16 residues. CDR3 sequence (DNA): TGCGCCAGCAGCTTCTACCGGGACCTATGGCGCGAGACCCAGTACTTC. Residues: CASSFYRDLWRETQYF.

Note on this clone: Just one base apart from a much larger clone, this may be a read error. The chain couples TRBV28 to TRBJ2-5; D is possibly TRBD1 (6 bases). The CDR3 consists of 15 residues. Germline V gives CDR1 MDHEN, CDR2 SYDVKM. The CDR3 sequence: CASSLQGPLGEAQYF. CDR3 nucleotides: TGTGCCAGCAGTTTACAGGGGCCGCTTGGAGAGGCCCAGTACTTC.

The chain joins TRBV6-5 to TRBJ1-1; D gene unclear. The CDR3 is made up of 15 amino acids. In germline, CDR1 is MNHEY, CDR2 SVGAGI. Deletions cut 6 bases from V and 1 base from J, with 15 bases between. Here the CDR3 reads CASRLGRDRNTEAFF. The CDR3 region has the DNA TGTGCCAGCAGACTCGGTCGAGACCGGAACACTGAAGCTTTCTTT.

The CDR3 spells CASSWLGGNDGYTF. The CDR3 DNA reads TGTGCCAGCAGCTGGCTGGGGGGGAACGATGGCTACACCTTC. This sequence joins TRBV2 and TRBJ1-2, with a possible D match to TRBD1 (5 bases). V shed 6 bases and J shed 6 bases, with 17 bases lying between them. Per the germline V gene, CDR1 is SNHLY and CDR2 is FYNNEI. The CDR3 length is 14 residues.

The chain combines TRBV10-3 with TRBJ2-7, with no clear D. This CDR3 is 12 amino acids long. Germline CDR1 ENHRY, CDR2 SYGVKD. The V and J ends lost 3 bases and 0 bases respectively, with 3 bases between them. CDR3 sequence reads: CAISDNSYEQYF. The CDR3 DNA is TGTGCCATCAGTGACAACTCCTACGAGCAGTACTTC.

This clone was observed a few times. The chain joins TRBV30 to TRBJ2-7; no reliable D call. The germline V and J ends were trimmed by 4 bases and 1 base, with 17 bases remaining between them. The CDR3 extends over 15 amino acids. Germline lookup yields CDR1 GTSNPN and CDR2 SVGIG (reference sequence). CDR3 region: CAWTHGGVGSYEQYF. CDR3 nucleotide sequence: TGTGCCTGGACCCACGGTGGGGTAGGGTCCTACGAGCAGTACTTC. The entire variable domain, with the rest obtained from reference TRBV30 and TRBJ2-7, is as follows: SQTIHQWPATLVQPVGSPLSLECTVEGTSNPNLYWYRQAAGRGLQLLFYSVGIGQISSEVPQNLSASRPQDRQFILSSKKLLLSDSGFYLCAWTHGGVGSYEQYFGPGTRLTVT.

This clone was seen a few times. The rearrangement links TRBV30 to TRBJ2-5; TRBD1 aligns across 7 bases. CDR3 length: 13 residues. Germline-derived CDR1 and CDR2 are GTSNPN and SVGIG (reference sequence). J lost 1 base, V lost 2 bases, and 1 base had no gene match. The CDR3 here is CAWSRQGQETQYF. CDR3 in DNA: TGTGCCTGGAGTCGACAGGGCCAAGAGACCCAGTACTTC.

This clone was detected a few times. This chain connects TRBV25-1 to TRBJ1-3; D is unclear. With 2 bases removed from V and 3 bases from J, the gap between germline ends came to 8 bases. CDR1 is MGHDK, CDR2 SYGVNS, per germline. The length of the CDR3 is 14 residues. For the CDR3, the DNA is TGTGCCAGCAGTGAAGAGGGAGGTGGAAACACCATATATTTT. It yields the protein CASSEEGGGNTIYF.

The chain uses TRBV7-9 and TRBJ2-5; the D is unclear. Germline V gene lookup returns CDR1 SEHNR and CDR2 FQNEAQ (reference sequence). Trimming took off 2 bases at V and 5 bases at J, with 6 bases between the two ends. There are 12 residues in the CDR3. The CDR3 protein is CASSLWLETQYF. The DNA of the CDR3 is TGTGCCAGCAGCTTATGGTTGGAGACCCAGTACTTC.

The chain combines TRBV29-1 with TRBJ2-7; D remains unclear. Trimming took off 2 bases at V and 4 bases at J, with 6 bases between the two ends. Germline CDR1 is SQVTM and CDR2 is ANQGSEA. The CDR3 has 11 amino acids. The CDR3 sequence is CSVELGYEQYF. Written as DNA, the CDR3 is TGCAGCGTTGAATTAGGGTACGAGCAGTACTTC.

The CDR3 reads CASSFRDRETQYF. The CDR3 region has the DNA TGTGCCAGCAGCTTCCGGGACAGGGAGACCCAGTACTTC. V and J are TRBV7-9 and TRBJ2-5, with 8 bases lining up with TRBD1. CDR3 length: 13 amino acids. In germline, CDR1 is SEHNR, CDR2 FQNEAQ (reference sequence). Unmatched junction bases numbered 2, after V lost 3 bases and J lost 5 bases.

CDR3 nucleotide sequence: TGTGCCAGCTCACCATCAGGGTCCTGGGAGACCCAGTACTTC. It yields the protein CASSPSGSWETQYF. V is TRBV18 and J is TRBJ2-5; D is perhaps TRBD1 (5 bases). The length of the CDR3 is 14 residues. The V end lost 2 bases, the J end lost 5 bases, and 12 bases lay between the germline ends. Germline CDR1 and CDR2: KGHSH and LQKENI.

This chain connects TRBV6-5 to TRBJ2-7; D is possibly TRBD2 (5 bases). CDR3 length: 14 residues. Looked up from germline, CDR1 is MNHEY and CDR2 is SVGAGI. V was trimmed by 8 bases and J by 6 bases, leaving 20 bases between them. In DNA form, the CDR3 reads TGTGCCAGCGGAACGGGGTGGGAGTCCGGCGAGCAGTACTTC. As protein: CASGTGWESGEQYF.

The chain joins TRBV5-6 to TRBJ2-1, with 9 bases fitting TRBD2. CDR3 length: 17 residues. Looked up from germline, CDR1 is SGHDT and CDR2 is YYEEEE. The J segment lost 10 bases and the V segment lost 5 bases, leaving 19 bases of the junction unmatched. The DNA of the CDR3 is TGTGCCAGCAGTCTAGAGCCCTACTATGCGGGAGGGGGCGAGCAGTTCTTC. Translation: CASSLEPYYAGGGEQFF. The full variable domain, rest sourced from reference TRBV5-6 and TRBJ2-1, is DAGVTQSPTHLIKTRGQQVTLRCSPKSGHDTVSWYQQALGQGPQFIFQYYEEEERQRGNFPDRFSGHQFPNYSSELNVNALLLGDSALYLCASSLEPYYAGGGEQFFGPGTRLTVL.

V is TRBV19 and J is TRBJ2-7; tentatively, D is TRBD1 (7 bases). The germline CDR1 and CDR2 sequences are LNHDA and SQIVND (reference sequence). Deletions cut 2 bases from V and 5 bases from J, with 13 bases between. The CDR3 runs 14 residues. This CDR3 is CASSIRQGGDEQYF. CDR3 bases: TGTGCCAGTAGTATACGACAGGGAGGCGACGAGCAGTACTTC.

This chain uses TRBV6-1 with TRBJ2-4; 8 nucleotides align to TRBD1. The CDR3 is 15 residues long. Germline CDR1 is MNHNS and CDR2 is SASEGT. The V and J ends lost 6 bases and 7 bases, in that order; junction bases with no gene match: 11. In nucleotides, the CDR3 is TGTGCCAGCAGCCATTTGGACAGGGACGGGAACATTCAGTACTTC. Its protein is CASSHLDRDGNIQYF.

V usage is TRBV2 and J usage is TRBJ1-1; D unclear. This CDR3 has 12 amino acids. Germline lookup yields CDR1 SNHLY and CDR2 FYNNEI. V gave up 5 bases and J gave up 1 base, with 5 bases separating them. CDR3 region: CASSFRNTEAFF. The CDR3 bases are TGTGCCAGCAGTTTCAGGAACACTGAAGCTTTCTTT.

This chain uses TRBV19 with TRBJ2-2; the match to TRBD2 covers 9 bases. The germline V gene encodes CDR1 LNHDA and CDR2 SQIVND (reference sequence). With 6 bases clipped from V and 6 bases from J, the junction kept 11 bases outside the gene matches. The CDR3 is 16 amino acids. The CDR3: CASSPFLAGVPGELFF. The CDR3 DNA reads TGTGCCAGTAGCCCGTTTTTAGCGGGAGTTCCCGGGGAGCTGTTTTTT.

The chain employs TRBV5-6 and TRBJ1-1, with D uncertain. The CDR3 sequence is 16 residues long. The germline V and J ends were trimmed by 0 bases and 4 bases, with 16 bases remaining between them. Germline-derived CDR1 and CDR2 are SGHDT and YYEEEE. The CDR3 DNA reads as TGTGCCAGCAGCTTGGTGGGGTCTCGAACGGTCACTGAAGCTTTCTTT. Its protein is CASSLVGSRTVTEAFF.